This passage covers 11 T cell receptor beta chains from one sample sequenced in a study of blood T cell repertoires in COVID-19. Produced via immunoSEQ multiplex PCR; TCRdb's table is partial and in-frame only. The sample records 90,000 to 140,000 clones, 81% being singletons. Sequencing was done on a sample of peripheral blood. These receptors originate from a man of 80 years or more with acute or convalescent COVID-19.

The chain has TRBV7-2 and TRBJ2-5; 9 positions agree with TRBD2. Germline V gene lookup returns CDR1 SGHTA and CDR2 FQGNSA. V was pared by 6 bases and J by 5 bases, with 10 bases of the junction left unmatched. The CDR3 loop spans 15 amino acids. CDR3 sequence reads: CASRPGSGRRETQYF. CDR3 nucleotide sequence: TGTGCCAGCAGGCCCGGGAGCGGGAGGCGGGAGACCCAGTACTTC.

This chain uses TRBV10-3 with TRBJ1-4, with a possible D match to TRBD1 (6 bases). The CDR3 runs to 14 residues. Deletions cut 10 bases from V and 9 bases from J, with 21 bases between. Germline V CDR1 and CDR2: ENHRY, SYGVKD. The CDR3 coding sequence is TGTGCCAGCGCAGCCCAGCGGGACAATCAAAAACTGTTTTTT. Amino acids: CASAAQRDNQKLFF.

V and J are TRBV27 and TRBJ1-1; maybe TRBD1 (5 bases). The length of the CDR3 is 12 residues. Trimming removed 5 bases from V and 7 bases from J, with 11 bases in between. Germline V CDR1 and CDR2: MNHEY, SMNVEV (reference sequence). The DNA for the CDR3 is TGTGCCAGCAGTAAACAGGACGGTGAAGCTTTCTTT. This sequence encodes CASSKQDGEAFF.

The chain recombines TRBV6-5 with TRBJ1-1; D is perhaps TRBD1 (5 bases). V was shortened by 2 bases and J by 10 bases, with 17 bases between the two germline ends. This CDR3 is built from 14 residues. Germline V lookup: CDR1 MNHEY, CDR2 SVGAGI. The chain's CDR3 is CASSYGATIGGAFF. The CDR3 nucleotides read TGTGCCAGCAGTTACGGGGCCACCATTGGCGGAGCTTTCTTT.

V and J are TRBV7-2 and TRBJ2-7; TRBD1 is a possible D gene (5 bases). This CDR3 is 14 amino acids long. Trimming stripped 1 base from V and 3 bases from J, with 10 bases between. Looked up from germline, CDR1 is SGHTA and CDR2 is FQGNSA. CDR3 loop: CASSLGQSLYEQYF. The CDR3 DNA sequence: TGTGCCAGCAGCTTAGGACAGAGTCTCTACGAGCAGTACTTC.

This clone was observed a single time. The rearrangement joins TRBV7-2 to TRBJ2-1; 10 bases agree with TRBD2. CDR3 length: 16 amino acids. The germline gives CDR1 SGHTA, CDR2 FQGNSA. J lost 7 bases, V lost 5 bases, and 11 bases had no gene match. The CDR3, as DNA: TGTGCCAGCAGCGTCCCAGCGGGAGGGTTTGGGAATGAGCAGTTCTTC. Protein: CASSVPAGGFGNEQFF.

J is TRBJ2-3 and V is TRBV28, with 8 nucleotides matching TRBD2. J lost 1 base, V lost 4 bases, and 13 bases had no gene match. The CDR3 consists of 18 residues. In germline, CDR1 is MDHEN, CDR2 SYDVKM. CDR3 amino acids: CASSSGGGGMVGTDTQYF. For the CDR3, the DNA is TGTGCCAGCAGTTCCGGGGGCGGGGGGATGGTAGGCACAGATACGCAGTATTTT.

The gene calls are TRBV28 and TRBJ2-5; 9 bases match TRBD2. Looked up from germline, CDR1 is MDHEN and CDR2 is SYDVKM. With 5 bases clipped from V and 5 bases from J, the junction kept 12 bases outside the gene matches. This CDR3 is built from 16 residues. The CDR3 protein is CASSPLSGRGSETQYF. The CDR3 DNA reads TGTGCCAGCAGTCCCCTTAGCGGGAGAGGTTCGGAGACCCAGTACTTC.

The rearrangement uses TRBV30 and TRBJ1-2; the D gene is possibly TRBD1 (5 bases). V lost 3 bases and J lost 7, with 6 bases in between. CDR3 size: 10 residues. From germline, CDR1 is GTSNPN and CDR2 SVGIG (reference sequence). Here the CDR3 DNA reads TGTGCCTGGAGAAGGGGTGGCTACACCTTC. It codes for CAWRRGGYTF.

V gene TRBV2 combines with J gene TRBJ1-5; 8 bases match TRBD1. The V and J ends lost 5 bases and 4 bases, in that order; junction bases with no gene match: 4. Germline V gene lookup returns CDR1 SNHLY and CDR2 FYNNEI. This CDR3 is built from 14 residues. The CDR3 loop reads CASSFTGGNQPQHF. The CDR3, as DNA: TGTGCCAGCAGTTTCACAGGGGGGAATCAGCCCCAGCATTTT.

The chain joins TRBV10-3 to TRBJ2-7, with 8 bases matching TRBD1. The CDR3 runs to 17 residues. The germline V gene encodes CDR1 ENHRY and CDR2 SYGVKD. After removal of 6 bases from V and 1 base from J, the junction contained 14 bases not matched to a gene. The chain's CDR3 is CAISALPGQDLSYEQYF. CDR3 in DNA: TGTGCCATCAGCGCCCTTCCGGGACAGGATCTGTCCTACGAGCAGTACTTC.